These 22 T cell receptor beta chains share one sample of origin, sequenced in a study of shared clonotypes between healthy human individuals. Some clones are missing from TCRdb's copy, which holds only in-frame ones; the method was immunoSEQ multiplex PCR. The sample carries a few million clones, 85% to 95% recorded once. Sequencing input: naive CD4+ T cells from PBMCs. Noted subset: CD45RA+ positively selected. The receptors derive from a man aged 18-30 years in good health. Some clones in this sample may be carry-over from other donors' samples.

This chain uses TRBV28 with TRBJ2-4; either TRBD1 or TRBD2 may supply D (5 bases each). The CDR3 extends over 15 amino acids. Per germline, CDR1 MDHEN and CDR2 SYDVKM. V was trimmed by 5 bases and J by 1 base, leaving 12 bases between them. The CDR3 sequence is CASSPPGRAKNIQYF. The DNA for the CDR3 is TGTGCCAGCAGTCCCCCGGGGCGGGCCAAAAACATTCAGTACTTC.

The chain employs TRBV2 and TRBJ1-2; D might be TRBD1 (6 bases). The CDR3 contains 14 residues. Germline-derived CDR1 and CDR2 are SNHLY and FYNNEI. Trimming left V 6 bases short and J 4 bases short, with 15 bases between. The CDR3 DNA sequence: TGTGCCAGCAGCAAAGAATTAGGGGGCTATGGCTACACCTTC. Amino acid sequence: CASSKELGGYGYTF.

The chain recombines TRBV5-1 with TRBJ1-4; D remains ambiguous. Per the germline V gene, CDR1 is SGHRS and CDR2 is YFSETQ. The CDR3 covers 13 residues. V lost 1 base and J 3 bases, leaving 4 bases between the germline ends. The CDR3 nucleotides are TGCGCCAGCAGCTTGTCCGCTAATGAAAAACTGTTTTTT. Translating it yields CASSLSANEKLFF.

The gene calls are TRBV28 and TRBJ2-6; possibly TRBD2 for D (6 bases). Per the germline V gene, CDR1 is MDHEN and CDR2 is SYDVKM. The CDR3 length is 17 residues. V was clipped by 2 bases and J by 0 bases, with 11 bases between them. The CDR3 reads CASSLAGRFSGANVLTF. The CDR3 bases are TGTGCCAGCAGTTTAGCGGGACGCTTCTCTGGGGCCAACGTCCTGACTTTC.

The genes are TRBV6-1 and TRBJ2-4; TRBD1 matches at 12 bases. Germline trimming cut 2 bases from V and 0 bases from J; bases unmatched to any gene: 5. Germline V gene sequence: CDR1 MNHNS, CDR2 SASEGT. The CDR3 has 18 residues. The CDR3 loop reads CASSERGQGAIAKNIQYF. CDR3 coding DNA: TGTGCCAGCAGTGAAAGGGGACAGGGGGCAATAGCCAAAAACATTCAGTACTTC.

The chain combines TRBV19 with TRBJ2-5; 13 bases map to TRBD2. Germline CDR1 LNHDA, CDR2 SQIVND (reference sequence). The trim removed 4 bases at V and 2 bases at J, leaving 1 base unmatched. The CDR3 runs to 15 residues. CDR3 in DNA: TGTGCCAGTAGTACGGGACTAGCGGGGCAAGAGACCCAGTACTTC. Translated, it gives CASSTGLAGQETQYF.

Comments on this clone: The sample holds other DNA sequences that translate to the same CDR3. CDR3 sequence (DNA): TGTGCCAGCAGCTTACGTACAGGGAACACTGAAGCTTTCTTT. It translates to CASSLRTGNTEAFF. V gene TRBV7-3 combines with J gene TRBJ1-1; D is perhaps TRBD1 (5 bases). Germline CDR1 reads SGHTA; CDR2 reads FQGTGA. The CDR3 length is 14 residues. Trimming removed 2 bases from V and 1 base from J, with 8 bases in between.

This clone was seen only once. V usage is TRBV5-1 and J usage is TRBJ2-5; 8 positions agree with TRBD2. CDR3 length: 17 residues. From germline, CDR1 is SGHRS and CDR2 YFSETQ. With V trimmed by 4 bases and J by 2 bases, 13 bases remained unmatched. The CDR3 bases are TGCGCCAGCAGCAGGACCTCAAGCGGGAGCTTGCAAGAGACCCAGTACTTC. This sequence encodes CASSRTSSGSLQETQYF.

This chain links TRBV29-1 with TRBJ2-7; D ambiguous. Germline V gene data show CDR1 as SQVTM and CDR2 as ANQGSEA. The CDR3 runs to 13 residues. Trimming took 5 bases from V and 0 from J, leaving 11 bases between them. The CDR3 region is CSVLADNSYEQYF. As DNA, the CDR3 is TGCAGCGTTCTCGCCGACAACTCCTACGAGCAGTACTTC.

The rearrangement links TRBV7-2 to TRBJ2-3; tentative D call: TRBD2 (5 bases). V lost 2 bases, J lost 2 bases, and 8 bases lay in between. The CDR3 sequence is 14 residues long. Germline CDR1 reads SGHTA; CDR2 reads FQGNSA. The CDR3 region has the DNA TGTGCCAGCAGCTTAAGCGGCCCCACAGATACGCAGTATTTT. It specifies CASSLSGPTDTQYF.

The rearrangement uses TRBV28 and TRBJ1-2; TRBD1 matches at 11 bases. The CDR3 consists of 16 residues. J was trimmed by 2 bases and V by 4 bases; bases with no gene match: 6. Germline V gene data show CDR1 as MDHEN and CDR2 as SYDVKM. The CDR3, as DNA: TGTGCCAGCAGTTCGACCGGGACAGGGGGGAACTATGGCTACACCTTC. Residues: CASSSTGTGGNYGYTF.

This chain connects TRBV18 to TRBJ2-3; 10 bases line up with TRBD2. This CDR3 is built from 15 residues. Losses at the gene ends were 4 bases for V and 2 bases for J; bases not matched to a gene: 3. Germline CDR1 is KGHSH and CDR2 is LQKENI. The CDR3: CASSQTSGNTDTQYF. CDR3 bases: TGTGCCAGCTCACAAACTAGCGGGAACACAGATACGCAGTATTTT.

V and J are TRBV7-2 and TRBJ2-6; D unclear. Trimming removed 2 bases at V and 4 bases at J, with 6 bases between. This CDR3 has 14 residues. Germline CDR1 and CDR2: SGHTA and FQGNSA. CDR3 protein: CASSLQVGANVLTF. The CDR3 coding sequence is TGTGCCAGCAGCTTACAGGTGGGGGCCAACGTCCTGACTTTC.

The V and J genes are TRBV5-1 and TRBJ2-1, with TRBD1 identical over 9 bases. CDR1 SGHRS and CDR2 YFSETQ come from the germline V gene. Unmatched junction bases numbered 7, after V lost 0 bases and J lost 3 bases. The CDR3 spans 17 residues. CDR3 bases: TGCGCCAGCAGCTTGGCATGGGACAGGGTCCGCTACAATGAGCAGTTCTTC. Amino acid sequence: CASSLAWDRVRYNEQFF.

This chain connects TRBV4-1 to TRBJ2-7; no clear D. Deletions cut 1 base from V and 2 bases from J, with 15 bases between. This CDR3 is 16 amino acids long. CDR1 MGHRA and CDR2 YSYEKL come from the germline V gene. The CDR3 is CASSQVFIGGAYEQYF. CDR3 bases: TGCGCCAGCAGCCAAGTTTTCATCGGCGGAGCCTACGAGCAGTACTTC.

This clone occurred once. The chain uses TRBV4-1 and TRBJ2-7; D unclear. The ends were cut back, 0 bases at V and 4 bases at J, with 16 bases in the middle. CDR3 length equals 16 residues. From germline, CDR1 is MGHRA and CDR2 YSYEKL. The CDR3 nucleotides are TGCGCCAGCAGCCAAGATTACCGCCCCTTCGGATACGAGCAGTACTTC. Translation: CASSQDYRPFGYEQYF.

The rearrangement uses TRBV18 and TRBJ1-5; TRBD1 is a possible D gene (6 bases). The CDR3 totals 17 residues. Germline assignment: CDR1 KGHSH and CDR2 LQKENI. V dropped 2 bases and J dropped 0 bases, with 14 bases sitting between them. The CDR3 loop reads CASSPGGGLYSNQPQHF. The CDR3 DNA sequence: TGTGCCAGCTCACCAGGGGGCGGACTCTATAGCAATCAGCCCCAGCATTTT. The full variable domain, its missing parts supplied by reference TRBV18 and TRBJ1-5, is NAGVMQNPRHLVRRRGQEARLRCSPMKGHSHVYWYRQLPEEGLKFMVYLQKENIIDESGMPKERFSAEFPKEGPSILRIQQVVRGDSAAYFCASSPGGGLYSNQPQHFGDGTRLSIL.

The CDR3 region is CASSPGTSGANVLTF. The CDR3 DNA reads TGTGCCAGCAGCCCGGGGACTTCTGGGGCCAACGTCCTGACTTTC. The chain recombines TRBV9 with TRBJ2-6; the D gene is possibly TRBD2 (6 bases). From germline, CDR1 is SGDLS and CDR2 YYNGEE. This CDR3 is built from 15 residues. V was cut by 4 bases and J by 1 base, with 9 bases left in between.

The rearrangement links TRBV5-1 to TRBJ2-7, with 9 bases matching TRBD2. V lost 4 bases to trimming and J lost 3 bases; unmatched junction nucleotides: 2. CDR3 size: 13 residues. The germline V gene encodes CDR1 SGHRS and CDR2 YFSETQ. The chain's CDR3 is CASSMREGYEQYF. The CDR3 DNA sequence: TGCGCCAGCAGCATGCGGGAGGGCTACGAGCAGTACTTC.

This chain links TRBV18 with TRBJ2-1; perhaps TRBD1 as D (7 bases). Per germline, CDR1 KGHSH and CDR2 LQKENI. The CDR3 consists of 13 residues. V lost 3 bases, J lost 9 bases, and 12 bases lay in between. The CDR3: CASSPVQGGEQFF. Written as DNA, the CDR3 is TGTGCCAGCTCACCTGTCCAGGGGGGTGAGCAGTTCTTC.

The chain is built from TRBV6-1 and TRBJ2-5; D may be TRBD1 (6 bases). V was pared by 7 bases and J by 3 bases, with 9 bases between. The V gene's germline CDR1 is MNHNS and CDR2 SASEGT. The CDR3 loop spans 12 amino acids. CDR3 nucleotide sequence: TGTGCCAGCACCCGGACAGAAGAGACCCAGTACTTC. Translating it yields CASTRTEETQYF.

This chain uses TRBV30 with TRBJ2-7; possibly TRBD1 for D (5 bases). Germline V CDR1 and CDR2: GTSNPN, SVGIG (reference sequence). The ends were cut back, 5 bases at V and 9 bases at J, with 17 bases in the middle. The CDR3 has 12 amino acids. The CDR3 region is CAWWTLSGGQYF. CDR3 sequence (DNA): TGTGCCTGGTGGACACTGTCTGGTGGGCAGTACTTC.